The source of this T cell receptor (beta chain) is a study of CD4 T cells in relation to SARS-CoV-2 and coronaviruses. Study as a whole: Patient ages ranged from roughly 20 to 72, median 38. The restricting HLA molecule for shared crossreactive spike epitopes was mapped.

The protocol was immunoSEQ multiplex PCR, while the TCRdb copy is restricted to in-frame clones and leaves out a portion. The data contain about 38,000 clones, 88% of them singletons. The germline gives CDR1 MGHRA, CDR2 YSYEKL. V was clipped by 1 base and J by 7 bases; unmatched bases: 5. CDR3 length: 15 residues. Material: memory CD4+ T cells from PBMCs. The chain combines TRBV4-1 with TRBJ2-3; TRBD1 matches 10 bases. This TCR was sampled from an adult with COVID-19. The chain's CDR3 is CASSQVRTGGNTQYF. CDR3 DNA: TGCGCCAGCAGCCAAGTCCGGACAGGGGGGAATACGCAGTATTTT.